These 30 T cell receptor beta chains share one sample of origin, sequenced in a study of control samples from healthy donors and cancer patients. Method: immunoSEQ multiplex PCR; TCRdb's copy keeps in-frame clones and lacks some. The table has under 75,000 clones, about 82% seen once; the top ten hold 5% to 6.5%. Source material: blood. These TCRs come from a man aged 40-49 years in good health.

The gene calls are TRBV7-9 and TRBJ2-1; 8 nucleotides line up with TRBD2. Trimming took 2 bases from V and 10 from J; bases not matched to a gene: 10. The CDR3 spans 15 residues. Germline CDR1 reads SEHNR; CDR2 reads FQNEAQ (reference sequence). The CDR3 DNA reads as TGTGCCAGCAGCTTACCCCTCGGGGGGGTAGCCGAGCAGTTCTTC. Protein product: CASSLPLGGVAEQFF.

The V and J genes are TRBV19 and TRBJ2-2; no firm D call. This CDR3 has 14 residues. In germline, CDR1 is LNHDA, CDR2 SQIVND (reference sequence). V lost 4 bases to trimming and J lost 5 bases, with 11 bases between them. In DNA, the CDR3 is TGTGCCAGTAGTAGAACCGGCCAGACCGGGGAGCTGTTTTTT. Amino acids: CASSRTGQTGELFF. Supplemented by reference TRBV19 and TRBJ2-2, the full variable domain reads DGGITQSPKYLFRKEGQNVTLSCEQNLNHDAMYWYRQDPGQGLRLIYYSQIVNDFQKGDIAEGYSVSREKKESFPLTVTSAQKNPTAFYLCASSRTGQTGELFFGEGSRLTVL.

The CDR3 DNA reads TGTGCCTGGAGGGACAGGGGCAATCAGCCCCAGCATTTT. The encoded protein is CAWRDRGNQPQHF. The chain recombines TRBV30 with TRBJ1-5; 8 nucleotides match TRBD1. Germline assignment: CDR1 GTSNPN and CDR2 SVGIG (reference sequence). J lost 2 bases, V lost 3 bases, and 0 bases had no gene match. This CDR3 comprises 13 residues.

This chain connects TRBV15 to TRBJ1-2; D call uncertain. The CDR3 runs 13 residues. The V and J ends lost 7 bases and 8 bases respectively, with 17 bases between them. Germline V gives CDR1 LNHNV, CDR2 YYDKDF (reference sequence). CDR3 nucleotides: TGTGCCACCACGACCTCGGTGCTCGGGGGCTACACCTTC. It translates to CATTTSVLGGYTF. The full variable domain, with the rest looked up from reference TRBV15 and TRBJ1-2, is DAMVIQNPRYQVTQFGKPVTLSCSQTLNHNVMYWYQQKSSQAPKLLFHYYDKDFNNEADTPDNFQSRRPNTSFCFLDIRSPGLGDTAMYLCATTTSVLGGYTFGSGTRLTVV.

A remark on this clone: At the DNA level, this CDR3 is encoded by other sequences in the same sample as well. This sequence joins TRBV18 and TRBJ1-1; D is uncertain. The CDR3 extends over 13 amino acids. The germline gives CDR1 KGHSH, CDR2 LQKENI. V was clipped by 6 bases and J by 0 bases, with 8 bases between them. The CDR3 reads CASSPGLNTEAFF. DNA of the CDR3: TGTGCCAGCTCTCCGGGCCTGAACACTGAAGCTTTCTTT.

This chain joins TRBV10-3 and TRBJ2-6; 7 bases match TRBD1. The germline gives CDR1 ENHRY, CDR2 SYGVKD. Trimming removed 10 bases from V and 0 bases from J; junction bases left unmatched: 6. The CDR3 contains 15 residues. The CDR3 loop reads CASWDSGSGANVLTF. For the CDR3, the DNA is TGTGCCAGCTGGGACAGTGGCTCTGGGGCCAACGTCCTGACTTTC.

This clone came up once. Here the CDR3 reads CASRGASSGYYNEQFF. For the CDR3, the DNA is TGCGCCAGCCGAGGGGCGTCTAGCGGATACTACAATGAGCAGTTCTTC. The chain has TRBV10-2 and TRBJ2-1; 7 bases align to TRBD2. Trimming at V came to 8 bases and at J to 3 bases, leaving 13 bases not matched to a gene. CDR1 is WSHSY and CDR2 is SAAADI in the germline V gene. The CDR3 extends over 16 amino acids.

In its sample, this clone was seen a few times. This chain links TRBV7-8 with TRBJ1-5, with D uncertain. Germline lookup yields CDR1 SGHVS and CDR2 FQNEAQ. Trimming stripped 1 base from V and 8 bases from J, with 12 bases between. The CDR3 totals 14 residues. The CDR3 spells CASSLVRTPEPQHF. CDR3 nucleotides: TGTGCCAGCAGCTTAGTCCGTACTCCGGAGCCCCAGCATTTT.

The rearrangement links TRBV27 to TRBJ2-2, with 9 nucleotides matching TRBD1. V was clipped by 6 bases and J by 7 bases; unmatched bases: 12. CDR3 length equals 16 residues. Germline lookup yields CDR1 MNHEY and CDR2 SMNVEV (reference sequence). The CDR3 DNA sequence: TGTGCCAGCAGGCAGCCGGGACAGGGTTTGAACGGGGAGCTGTTTTTT. Translating it yields CASRQPGQGLNGELFF.

The chain uses TRBV29-1 and TRBJ2-1; perhaps TRBD1 as D (6 bases). The germline V gene encodes CDR1 SQVTM and CDR2 ANQGSEA. V was trimmed by 4 bases and J by 0 bases, leaving 19 bases between them. The CDR3 spans 17 residues. For the CDR3, the DNA is TGCAGCGTTGCCTTATCACAGGGATCCCGCTCCTACAATGAGCAGTTCTTC. Its translation is CSVALSQGSRSYNEQFF.

The chain uses TRBV5-5 and TRBJ1-5; D gene unclear. In germline, CDR1 is SGHKS, CDR2 YYEKEE (reference sequence). V shed 0 bases and J shed 0 bases, with 10 bases lying between them. The CDR3 contains 16 residues. CDR3 sequence: CASSLASAHSNQPQHF. CDR3 sequence (DNA): TGTGCCAGCAGCTTGGCCAGTGCCCATAGCAATCAGCCCCAGCATTTT.

The chain recombines TRBV29-1 with TRBJ1-2, with D hard to call. The V gene's germline CDR1 is SQVTM and CDR2 ANQGSEA. This CDR3 contains 13 residues. The ends were cut back, 4 bases at V and 5 bases at J, with 14 bases in the middle. Here the CDR3 reads CSVAQRVGYGYTF. DNA of the CDR3: TGCAGCGTTGCCCAGCGGGTTGGGTATGGCTACACCTTC.

The chain employs TRBV7-2 and TRBJ1-2; the match to TRBD1 covers 8 bases. CDR3 length: 15 residues. Looked up from germline, CDR1 is SGHTA and CDR2 is FQGNSA. The trim removed 1 base at V and 8 bases at J, leaving 9 bases unmatched. The CDR3 DNA follows: TGTGCCAGCAGCTTAGGCAGGGGGCGCCCGGGGGGCTACACCTTC. This sequence encodes CASSLGRGRPGGYTF.

V and J are TRBV21-1 and TRBJ1-2. TRBV21-1 represents a pseudogene. The CDR3 sequence is 13 residues long. The CDR3 region has the DNA TGTGCCAGCAGCAAAGTCCCGAGAAGTGGCTACACCTTC. Translation: CASSKVPRSGYTF.

This clone came up a few times. The genes are TRBV27 and TRBJ1-5; TRBD1 is a possible D gene (6 bases). Germline V gene data show CDR1 as MNHEY and CDR2 as SMNVEV (reference sequence). This CDR3 contains 15 residues. The V end was cut by 3 bases, the J end by 2 bases, with 11 bases between. The CDR3 sequence: CASSFERTGNQPQHF. CDR3 nucleotide sequence: TGTGCCAGCAGTTTCGAGCGGACAGGCAATCAGCCCCAGCATTTT.

CDR3 sequence (DNA): TGTGCCAGCAGCCAAGTCGGTGGCTCCGAGCAGTACTTC. It is translated as CASSQVGGSEQYF. The gene calls are TRBV14 and TRBJ2-7; unclear D gene. This CDR3 contains 13 residues. V lost 1 base and J 6 bases, leaving 10 bases between the germline ends. Germline V gene data show CDR1 as SGHDN and CDR2 as FVKESK.

The chain combines TRBV7-3 with TRBJ2-3, with D hard to call. Trimming cost V 6 bases and J 2 bases, with 12 bases left between them. The V gene's germline CDR1 is SGHTA and CDR2 FQGTGA. This CDR3 has 14 amino acids. The DNA for the CDR3 is TGTGCCAGCAGTACACTCACTTCCACAGATACGCAGTATTTT. This gives the protein CASSTLTSTDTQYF.

The chain carries TRBV6-1 and TRBJ2-1; D gene unclear. CDR1 and CDR2 (germline): MNHNS, SASEGT. Trimming shortened V by 0 bases and J by 8 bases, and 8 bases separated the two germline ends. The CDR3 spans 13 residues. The CDR3 region is CASSEARPDEQFF. CDR3 bases: TGTGCCAGCAGTGAAGCAAGACCGGATGAGCAGTTCTTC.

The chain carries TRBV11-3 and TRBJ1-4; 9 bases are a match to TRBD1. J was trimmed by 10 bases and V by 5 bases; bases with no gene match: 11. Germline CDR1 and CDR2: SGHNT and YENEEA. This CDR3 spans 15 amino acids. CDR3 sequence reads: CASSAGGQGGLKLFF. The DNA of the CDR3 is TGTGCCAGCAGCGCCGGGGGACAGGGAGGATTAAAACTGTTTTTT.

The chain has TRBV30 and TRBJ2-6; D gene ambiguous. Germline CDR1 reads GTSNPN; CDR2 reads SVGIG (reference sequence). CDR3 size: 14 residues. Trimming stripped 2 bases from V and 4 bases from J, with 9 bases between. The CDR3 DNA sequence: TGTGCCTGGAGTCCACTCACCGGGGCCAACGTCCTGACTTTC. Translation gives CAWSPLTGANVLTF.

The chain employs TRBV10-3 and TRBJ2-5; D remains ambiguous. This CDR3 comprises 12 residues. V lost 4 bases and J 6 bases, leaving 9 bases between the germline ends. The V gene's germline CDR1 is ENHRY and CDR2 SYGVKD. CDR3 amino acids: CAISADKKTQYF. The DNA for the CDR3 is TGTGCCATCAGTGCCGATAAAAAGACCCAGTACTTC.

The chain is built from TRBV7-2 and TRBJ1-3; D is uncertain. This CDR3 spans 17 amino acids. Germline V CDR1 and CDR2: SGHTA, FQGNSA. The ends were cut back, 6 bases at V and 0 bases at J, with 18 bases in the middle. The CDR3: CASSYQVVGFSGNTIYF. As DNA, the CDR3 is TGTGCCAGCAGTTACCAGGTTGTAGGGTTCTCTGGAAACACCATATATTTT.

The CDR3 loop reads CASRLLTDYGYTF. The CDR3 region has the DNA TGTGCCAGCAGACTTCTGACAGACTATGGCTACACCTTC. This chain uses TRBV28 with TRBJ1-2; the D gene is possibly TRBD1 (5 bases). V was trimmed by 6 bases and J by 3 bases, leaving 11 bases between them. Germline V gene sequence: CDR1 MDHEN, CDR2 SYDVKM. The CDR3 is 13 amino acids.

V usage is TRBV6-6 and J usage is TRBJ2-3, with D perhaps TRBD1 or TRBD2 (6 bases each). Germline V lookup: CDR1 MNHNY, CDR2 SVGAGI (reference sequence). The ends were cut back, 6 bases at V and 10 bases at J, with 23 bases in the middle. There are 15 residues in the CDR3. CDR3 nucleotides: TGTGCCAGCAGCCCCAGGGGAGTGGGAGGTTTAGCGCAGTATTTT. It translates to CASSPRGVGGLAQYF.

The chain combines TRBV4-2 with TRBJ1-3; D unclear. The germline gives CDR1 LGHNA, CDR2 YNFKEQ. This CDR3 region has 15 residues. Trimming pared 7 bases from V and 4 bases from J, leaving 17 bases between. CDR3 sequence: CASTRGPDFGNTIYF. The DNA of the CDR3 is TGTGCCAGCACCCGAGGTCCGGATTTCGGAAACACCATATATTTT.

The chain recombines TRBV3-1 (or the pseudogene TRBV3-2) with TRBJ2-1; D may be TRBD2 (6 bases). This CDR3 is 14 amino acids long. V lost 0 bases to trimming and J lost 6 bases, with 9 bases between them. Germline V gives CDR1 LGHDT, CDR2 YNNKEL (reference sequence). Here the CDR3 reads CASSQDATSNEQFF. CDR3 in DNA: TGTGCCAGCAGCCAAGACGCGACTAGCAATGAGCAGTTCTTC.

The chain joins TRBV12-3 or TRBV12-4 to TRBJ1-5; 8 positions match TRBD1. The ends lost 5 bases at V and 6 bases at J; junction bases unmatched: 3. The CDR3 sequence is 13 residues long. The CDR3: CASSQGAGQPQHF. In nucleotides, the CDR3 is TGTGCCAGCAGTCAGGGGGCCGGTCAGCCCCAGCATTTT.

In this sample, this clone turned up once. V usage is TRBV6-2 or TRBV6-3 and J usage is TRBJ1-1; D not certain. Germline CDR1 MNHEY, CDR2 SVGEGT. There are 17 residues in the CDR3. The V gene lost 2 bases and the J gene lost 0 bases, with 16 bases spanning the gap. CDR3 nucleotide sequence: TGTGCCAGCAGTTACCCCGAGGCGTCCCTTATGAACACTGAAGCTTTCTTT. Translating it yields CASSYPEASLMNTEAFF.

This clone was seen a few times. The rearrangement uses TRBV9 and TRBJ2-3, with 9 positions matching TRBD2. This CDR3 is built from 15 residues. Per the germline V gene, CDR1 is SGDLS and CDR2 is YYNGEE. The ends lost 0 bases at V and 4 bases at J; junction bases unmatched: 3. CDR3 DNA: TGTGCCAGCAGCGTAGAGGCTAGCGGGGCAGATACGCAGTATTTT. Translated: CASSVEASGADTQYF.

The CDR3 protein is CASSPPLRPLEAFF. In DNA, the CDR3 is TGTGCCAGCAGCCCCCCCCTACGGCCGCTAGAGGCTTTCTTT. V and J are TRBV7-9 and TRBJ1-1, with D unclear. The CDR3 runs 14 residues. V dropped 5 bases and J dropped 11 bases, with 21 bases sitting between them. Germline CDR1 reads SEHNR; CDR2 reads FQNEAQ (reference sequence).